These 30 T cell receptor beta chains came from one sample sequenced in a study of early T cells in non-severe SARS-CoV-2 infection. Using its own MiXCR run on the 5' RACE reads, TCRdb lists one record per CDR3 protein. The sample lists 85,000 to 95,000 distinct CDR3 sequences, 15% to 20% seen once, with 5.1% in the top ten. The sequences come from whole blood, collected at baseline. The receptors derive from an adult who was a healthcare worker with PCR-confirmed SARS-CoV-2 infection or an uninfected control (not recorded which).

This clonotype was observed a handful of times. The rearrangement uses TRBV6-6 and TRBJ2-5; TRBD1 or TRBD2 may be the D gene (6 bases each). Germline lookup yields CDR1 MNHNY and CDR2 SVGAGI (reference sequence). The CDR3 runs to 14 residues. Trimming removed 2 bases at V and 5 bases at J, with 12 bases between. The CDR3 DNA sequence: TGTGCCAGCAGTTACAGTGGAGGGGGGGAGACCCAGTACTTC. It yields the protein CASSYSGGGETQYF.

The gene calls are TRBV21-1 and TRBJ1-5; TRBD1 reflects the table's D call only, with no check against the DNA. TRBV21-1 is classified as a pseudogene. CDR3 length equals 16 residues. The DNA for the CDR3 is TGTGCCAGCAGCAAAGCGCTGCAGGGCTTATACCAGCCCCAGCATTTT. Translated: CASSKALQGLYQPQHF.

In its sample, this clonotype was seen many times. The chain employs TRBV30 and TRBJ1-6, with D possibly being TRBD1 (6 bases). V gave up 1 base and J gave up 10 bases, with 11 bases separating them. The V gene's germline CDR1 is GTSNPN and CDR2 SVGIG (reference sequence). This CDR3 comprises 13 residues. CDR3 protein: CAWSAQGNSPLHF. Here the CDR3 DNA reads TGTGCCTGGAGTGCACAGGGCAACTCACCCCTCCACTTT.

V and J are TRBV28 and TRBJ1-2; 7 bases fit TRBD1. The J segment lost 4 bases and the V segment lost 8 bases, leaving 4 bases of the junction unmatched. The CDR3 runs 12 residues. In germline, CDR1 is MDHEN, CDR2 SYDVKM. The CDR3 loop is CASSGTVYGYTF. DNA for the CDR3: TGTGCCAGCTCGGGGACAGTCTATGGCTACACCTTC.

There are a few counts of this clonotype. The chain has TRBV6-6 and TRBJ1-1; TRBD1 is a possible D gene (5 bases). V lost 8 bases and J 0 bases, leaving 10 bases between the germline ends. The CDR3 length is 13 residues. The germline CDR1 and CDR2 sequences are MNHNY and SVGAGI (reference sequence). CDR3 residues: CASRGMLNTEAFF. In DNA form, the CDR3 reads TGTGCCAGCCGGGGCATGTTGAACACTGAAGCTTTCTTT.

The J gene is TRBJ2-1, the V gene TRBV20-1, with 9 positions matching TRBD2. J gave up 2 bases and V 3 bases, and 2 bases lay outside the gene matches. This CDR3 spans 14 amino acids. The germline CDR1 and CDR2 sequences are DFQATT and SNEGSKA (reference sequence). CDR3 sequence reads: CSARGLAAYNEQFF. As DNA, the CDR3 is TGCAGTGCTAGGGGACTAGCAGCCTACAATGAGCAGTTCTTC.

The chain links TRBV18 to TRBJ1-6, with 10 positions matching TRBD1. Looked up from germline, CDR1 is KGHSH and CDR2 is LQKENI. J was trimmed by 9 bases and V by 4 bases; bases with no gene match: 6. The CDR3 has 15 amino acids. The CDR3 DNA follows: TGTGCCAGCTCACTTTTGGGACAGGGGAGTTCACCCCTCCACTTT. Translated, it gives CASSLLGQGSSPLHF.

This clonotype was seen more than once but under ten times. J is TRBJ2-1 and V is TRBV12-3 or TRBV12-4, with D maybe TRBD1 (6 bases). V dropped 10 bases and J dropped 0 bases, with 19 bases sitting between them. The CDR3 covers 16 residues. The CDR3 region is CATHEGEQSSYNEQFF. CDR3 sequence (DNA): TGTGCCACTCATGAGGGGGAACAATCCTCCTACAATGAGCAGTTCTTC.

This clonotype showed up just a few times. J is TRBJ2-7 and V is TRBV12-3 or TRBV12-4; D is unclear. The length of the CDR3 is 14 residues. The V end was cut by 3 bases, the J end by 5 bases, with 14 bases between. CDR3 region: CASSFRLGNHEQYF. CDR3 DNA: TGTGCCAGCAGTTTCAGGCTAGGGAACCACGAGCAGTACTTC.

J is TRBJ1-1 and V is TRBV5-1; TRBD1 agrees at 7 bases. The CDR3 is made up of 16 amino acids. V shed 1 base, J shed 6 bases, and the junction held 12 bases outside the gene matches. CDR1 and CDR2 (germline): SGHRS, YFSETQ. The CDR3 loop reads CASSLRGRQGVAEAFF. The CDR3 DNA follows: TGCGCCAGCAGCTTGAGGGGGCGGCAGGGAGTGGCTGAAGCTTTCTTT.

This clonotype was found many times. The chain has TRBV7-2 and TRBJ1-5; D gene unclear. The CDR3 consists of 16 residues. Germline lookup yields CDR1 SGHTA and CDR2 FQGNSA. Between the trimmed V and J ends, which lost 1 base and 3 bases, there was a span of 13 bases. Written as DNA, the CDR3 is TGTGCCAGCAGCTTAGGGGGTCCGAGGGACAATCAGCCCCAGCATTTT. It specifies CASSLGGPRDNQPQHF. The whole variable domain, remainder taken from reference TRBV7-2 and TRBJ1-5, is GAGVSQSPSNKVTEKGKDVELRCDPISGHTALYWYRQSLGQGLEFLIYFQGNSAPDKSGLPSDRFSAERTGGSVSTLTIQRTQQEDSAVYLCASSLGGPRDNQPQHFGDGTRLSIL.

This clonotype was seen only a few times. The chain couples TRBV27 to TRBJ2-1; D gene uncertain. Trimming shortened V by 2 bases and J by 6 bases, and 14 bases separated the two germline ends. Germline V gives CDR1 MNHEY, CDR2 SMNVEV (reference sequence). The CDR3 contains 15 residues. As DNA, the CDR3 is TGTGCCAGCAGTTTACAACCGCTGACTTCCAATGAGCAGTTCTTC. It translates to CASSLQPLTSNEQFF.

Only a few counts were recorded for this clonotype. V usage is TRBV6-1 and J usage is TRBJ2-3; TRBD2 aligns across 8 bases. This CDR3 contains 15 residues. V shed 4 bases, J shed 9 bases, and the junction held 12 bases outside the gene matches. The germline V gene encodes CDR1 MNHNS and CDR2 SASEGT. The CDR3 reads CASSGGAGAGWTQYF. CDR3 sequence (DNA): TGTGCCAGCAGTGGAGGAGCGGGAGCGGGTTGGACGCAGTATTTT.

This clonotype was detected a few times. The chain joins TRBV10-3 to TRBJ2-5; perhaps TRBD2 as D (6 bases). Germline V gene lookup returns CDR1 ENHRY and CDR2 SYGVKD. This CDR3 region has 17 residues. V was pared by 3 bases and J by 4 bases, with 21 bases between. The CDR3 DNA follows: TGTGCCATCAGTGATTGGGCGGTCGCTCGGGGGACAGAGACCCAGTACTTC. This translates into CAISDWAVARGTETQYF.

The DNA of the CDR3 is TGTGCCAGCACCGAACTATCTAGCGGGAGGGCTAATGAGCAGTTCTTC. Protein product: CASTELSSGRANEQFF. The chain couples TRBV2 to TRBJ2-1; 12 positions match TRBD2. The V and J ends lost 7 bases and 7 bases, in that order; junction bases with no gene match: 11. The CDR3 loop spans 16 amino acids. Germline V lookup: CDR1 SNHLY, CDR2 FYNNEI.

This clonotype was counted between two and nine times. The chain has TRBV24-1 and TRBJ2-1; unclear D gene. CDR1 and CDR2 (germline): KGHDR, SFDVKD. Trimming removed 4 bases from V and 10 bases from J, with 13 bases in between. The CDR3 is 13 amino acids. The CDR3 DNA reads TGTGCCACCAGTGAGCCCGGCGACCGGGAGCAGTTCTTC. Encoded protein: CATSEPGDREQFF.

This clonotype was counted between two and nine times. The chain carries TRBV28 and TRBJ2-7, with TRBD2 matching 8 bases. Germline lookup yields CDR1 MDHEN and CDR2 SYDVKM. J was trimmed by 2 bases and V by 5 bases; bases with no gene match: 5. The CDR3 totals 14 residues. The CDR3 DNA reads TGTGCCAGCAGTACGGGACTAGGGACCTACGAGCAGTACTTC. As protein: CASSTGLGTYEQYF.

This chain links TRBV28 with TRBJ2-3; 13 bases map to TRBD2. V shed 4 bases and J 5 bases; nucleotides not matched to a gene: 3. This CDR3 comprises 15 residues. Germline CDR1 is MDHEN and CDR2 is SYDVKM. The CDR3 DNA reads TGTGCCAGCAGTTCACTAGCGGGAGGGGGAGATACGCAGTATTTT. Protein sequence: CASSSLAGGGDTQYF.

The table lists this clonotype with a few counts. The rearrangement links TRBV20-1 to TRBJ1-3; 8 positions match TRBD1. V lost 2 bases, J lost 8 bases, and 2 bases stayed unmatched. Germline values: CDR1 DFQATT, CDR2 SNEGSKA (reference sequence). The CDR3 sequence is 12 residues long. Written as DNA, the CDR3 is TGCAGTGCTAGAAAGGGACAGGACACCATATATTTT. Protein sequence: CSARKGQDTIYF.

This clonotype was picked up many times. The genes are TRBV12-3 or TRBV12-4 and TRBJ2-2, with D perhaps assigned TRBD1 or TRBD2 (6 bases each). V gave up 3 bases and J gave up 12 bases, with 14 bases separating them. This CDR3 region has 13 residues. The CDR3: CASSFGAGHQLFF. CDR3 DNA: TGTGCCAGCAGTTTCGGCGCGGGACACCAGCTGTTTTTT.

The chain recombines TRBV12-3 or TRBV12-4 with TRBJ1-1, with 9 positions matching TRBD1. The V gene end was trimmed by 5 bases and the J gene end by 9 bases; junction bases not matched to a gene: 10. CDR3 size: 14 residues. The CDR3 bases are TGTGCCAGCAGTCTACGGACAGGGGAAAGGAAAGCTTTCTTT. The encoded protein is CASSLRTGERKAFF.

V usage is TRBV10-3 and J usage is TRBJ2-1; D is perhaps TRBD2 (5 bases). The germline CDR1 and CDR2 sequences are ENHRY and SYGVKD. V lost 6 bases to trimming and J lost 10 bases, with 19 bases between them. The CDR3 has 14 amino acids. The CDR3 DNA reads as TGTGCCATCAGCATAAAAATAGCGCCGCCAGAGCAGTTCTTC. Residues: CAISIKIAPPEQFF.

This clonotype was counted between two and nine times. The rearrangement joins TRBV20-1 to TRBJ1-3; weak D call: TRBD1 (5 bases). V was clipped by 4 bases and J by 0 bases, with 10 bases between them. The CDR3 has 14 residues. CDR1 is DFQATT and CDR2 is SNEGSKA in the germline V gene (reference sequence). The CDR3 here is CSATRGSSGNTIYF. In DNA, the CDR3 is TGCAGTGCTACGCGGGGGAGCTCTGGAAACACCATATATTTT.

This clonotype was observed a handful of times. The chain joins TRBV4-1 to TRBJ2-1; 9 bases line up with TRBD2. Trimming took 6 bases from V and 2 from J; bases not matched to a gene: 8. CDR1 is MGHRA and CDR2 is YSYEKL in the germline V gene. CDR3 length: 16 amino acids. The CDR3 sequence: CASRQMLAGTYNEQFF. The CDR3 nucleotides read TGCGCCAGCAGACAGATGCTAGCGGGAACCTACAATGAGCAGTTCTTC.

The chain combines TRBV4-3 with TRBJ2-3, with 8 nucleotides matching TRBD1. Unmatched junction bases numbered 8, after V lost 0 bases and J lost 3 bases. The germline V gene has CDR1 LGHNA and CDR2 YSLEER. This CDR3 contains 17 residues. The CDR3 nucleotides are TGCGCCAGCAGCCAAGATATGTGGGACAGGACAACAGATACGCAGTATTTT. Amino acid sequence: CASSQDMWDRTTDTQYF.

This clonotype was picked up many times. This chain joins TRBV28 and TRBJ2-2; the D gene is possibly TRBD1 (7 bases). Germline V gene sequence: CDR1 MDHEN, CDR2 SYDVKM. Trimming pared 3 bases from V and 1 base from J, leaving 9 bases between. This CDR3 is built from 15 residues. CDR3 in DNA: TGTGCCAGCAGTTTGCAGGGGGGGAACACCGGGGAGCTGTTTTTT. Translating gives CASSLQGGNTGELFF. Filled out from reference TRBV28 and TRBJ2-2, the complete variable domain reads DVKVTQSSRYLVKRTGEKVFLECVQDMDHENMFWYRQDPGLGLRLIYFSYDVKMKEKGDIPEGYSVSREKKERFSLILESASTNQTSMYLCASSLQGGNTGELFFGEGSRLTVL.

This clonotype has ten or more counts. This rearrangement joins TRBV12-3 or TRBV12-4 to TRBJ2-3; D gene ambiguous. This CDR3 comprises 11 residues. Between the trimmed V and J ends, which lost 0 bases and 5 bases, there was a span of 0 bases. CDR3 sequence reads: CASSLADTQYF. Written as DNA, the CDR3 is TGTGCCAGCAGTTTAGCAGATACGCAGTATTTT.

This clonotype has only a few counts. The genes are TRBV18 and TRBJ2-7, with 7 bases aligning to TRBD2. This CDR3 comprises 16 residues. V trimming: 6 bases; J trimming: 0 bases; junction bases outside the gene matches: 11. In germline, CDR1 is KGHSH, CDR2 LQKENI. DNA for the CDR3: TGTGCCAGCTCTTCCCCGGGAGGCCCAAGCTCCTACGAGCAGTACTTC. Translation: CASSSPGGPSSYEQYF.

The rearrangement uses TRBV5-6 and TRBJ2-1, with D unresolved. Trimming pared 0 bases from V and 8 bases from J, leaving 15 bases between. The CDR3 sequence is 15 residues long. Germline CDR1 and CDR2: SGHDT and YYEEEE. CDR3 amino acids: CASSLASPLLDEQFF. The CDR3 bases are TGTGCCAGCAGCTTGGCCAGTCCCTTGTTGGATGAGCAGTTCTTC.

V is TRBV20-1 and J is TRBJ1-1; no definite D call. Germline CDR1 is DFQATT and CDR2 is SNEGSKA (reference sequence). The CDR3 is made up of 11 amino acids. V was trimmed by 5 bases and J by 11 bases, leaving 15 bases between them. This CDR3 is CSARREGSAFF. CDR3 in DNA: TGCAGTGCTCGGAGAGAAGGTTCGGCTTTCTTT.